Following are 8 T cell receptor beta chains from one sample sequenced in a study of cytomegalovirus exposure and HLA in healthy donors (dated by TCRdb to about 2017). Library preparation employed the immunoSEQ multiplex PCR assay. For the multiplex PCR, a mixture combining 60 forward primers for TCR Vbeta segments and 13 reverse primers for TCR Jbeta segments was used. This immuneACCESS table, as held by TCRdb, lists in-frame sequences with V and J called but not all clones. Of the missing ones, under half trace to an unresolved V gene in checked studies; the others have no known cause. The data table for this sample lists roughly 64,000 clones. About 3.5% of the sample goes to the ten largest clones. Sequencing was done on a sample of PBMCs. Source of these receptors: a woman under 30 in good health and CMV-seronegative.

The J gene is TRBJ2-7, the V gene TRBV5-4, with 8 bases lining up with TRBD2. This CDR3 has 13 amino acids. Trimming at V came to 3 bases and at J to 2 bases, leaving 1 base not matched to a gene. The V gene's germline CDR1 is SGHNT and CDR2 YYREEE (reference sequence). The CDR3 region has the DNA TGTGCCAGCAGCTCGGGGGGGACCTACGAGCAGTACTTC. It specifies CASSSGGTYEQYF.

J is TRBJ2-5 and V is TRBV7-9; possibly TRBD2 for D (5 bases). Trimming removed 7 bases at V and 2 bases at J, with 14 bases between. The CDR3 length is 14 residues. Per germline, CDR1 SEHNR and CDR2 FQNEAQ (reference sequence). The CDR3, as DNA: TGTGCCAGCACCACGACGGGGTATCAAGAGACCCAGTACTTC. Its protein product is CASTTTGYQETQYF. Full variable domain (rest looked up from reference TRBV7-9 and TRBJ2-5): DTGVSQNPRHKITKRGQNVTFRCDPISEHNRLYWYRQTLGQGPEFLTYFQNEAQLEKSRLLSDRFSAERPKGSFSTLEIQRTEQGDSAMYLCASTTTGYQETQYFGPGTRLLVL.

The CDR3 DNA follows: TGTGCCAGCAGCTTAAGGACAACAGATGGCTACACCTTC. The encoded protein is CASSLRTTDGYTF. The chain combines TRBV7-2 with TRBJ1-2; tentatively, D is TRBD1 (5 bases). Deletions cut 2 bases from V and 6 bases from J, with 10 bases between. The germline gives CDR1 SGHTA, CDR2 FQGNSA. The CDR3 loop spans 13 amino acids.

The chain uses TRBV5-6 and TRBJ2-1; TRBD2 matches at 8 bases. Looked up from germline, CDR1 is SGHDT and CDR2 is YYEEEE. J gave up 8 bases and V 4 bases, and 8 bases lay outside the gene matches. The CDR3 has 14 amino acids. This chain's CDR3 is CASSPGLVWHEQFF. In DNA, the CDR3 is TGTGCCAGCAGCCCGGGACTAGTCTGGCATGAGCAGTTCTTC.

The chain is built from TRBV13 and TRBJ1-1; TRBD1 might be the D (6 bases). Trimming shortened V by 4 bases and J by 0 bases, and 12 bases separated the two germline ends. Germline CDR1 PRHDT, CDR2 FYEKMQ (reference sequence). This CDR3 is 15 amino acids long. Written as DNA, the CDR3 is TGTGCCAGCAGCTCCCGAACAGGGCTGAACACTGAAGCTTTCTTT. Amino acids: CASSSRTGLNTEAFF. The variable domain in full, with the rest retrieved from reference TRBV13 and TRBJ1-1, is AAGVIQSPRHLIKEKRETATLKCYPIPRHDTVYWYQQGPGQDPQFLISFYEKMQSDKGSIPDRFSAQQFSDYHSELNMSSLELGDSALYFCASSSRTGLNTEAFFGQGTRLTVV.

V is TRBV27 and J is TRBJ1-2, with TRBD1 matching 7 bases. The CDR3 has 17 amino acids. Germline values: CDR1 MNHEY, CDR2 SMNVEV (reference sequence). Losses at the gene ends were 2 bases for V and 4 bases for J; bases not matched to a gene: 13. DNA for the CDR3: TGTGCCAGCAGTTTACAAGGGGGCCGACAGGCGGCCTATGGCTACACCTTC. It yields the protein CASSLQGGRQAAYGYTF.

This chain uses TRBV25-1 with TRBJ1-3; possibly TRBD1 for D (5 bases). CDR1 and CDR2 from the germline V gene are MGHDK and SYGVNS. The CDR3 runs to 15 residues. V dropped 1 base and J dropped 4 bases, with 11 bases sitting between them. CDR3 residues: CASSESGTPGNTIYF. The DNA for the CDR3 is TGTGCCAGCAGTGAATCAGGGACTCCAGGAAACACCATATATTTT.

The chain employs TRBV7-2 and TRBJ1-1; 7 bases map to TRBD1. The germline V gene has CDR1 SGHTA and CDR2 FQGNSA. Trimming cost V 5 bases and J 0 bases; bases outside gene matches: 6. This CDR3 region has 15 residues. CDR3 sequence reads: CASSIDGTVNTEAFF. The DNA of the CDR3 is TGTGCCAGCAGCATAGATGGGACAGTGAACACTGAAGCTTTCTTT.